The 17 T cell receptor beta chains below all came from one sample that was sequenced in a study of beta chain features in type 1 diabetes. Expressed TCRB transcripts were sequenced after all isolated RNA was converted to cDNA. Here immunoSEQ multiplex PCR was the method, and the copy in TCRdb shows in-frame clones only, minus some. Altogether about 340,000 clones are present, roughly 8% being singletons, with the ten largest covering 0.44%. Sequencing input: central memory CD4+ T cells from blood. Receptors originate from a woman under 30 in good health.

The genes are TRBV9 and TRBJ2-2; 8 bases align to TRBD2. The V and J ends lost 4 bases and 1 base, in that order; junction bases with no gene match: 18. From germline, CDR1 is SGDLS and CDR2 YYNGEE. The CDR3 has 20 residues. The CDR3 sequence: CASSPGTLSGNKKNTGELFF. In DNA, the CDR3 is TGTGCCAGCAGCCCCGGGACCCTTAGCGGGAATAAGAAGAACACCGGGGAGCTGTTTTTT.

The CDR3, as DNA: TGTGCCAGCAGCCCCCGGGTCCCCCTTAACACCGGGGAGCTGTTTTTT. Amino acids: CASSPRVPLNTGELFF. V gene TRBV6-6 combines with J gene TRBJ2-2, with D uncertain. V was trimmed by 6 bases and J by 2 bases, leaving 16 bases between them. Germline loops: CDR1 MNHNY, CDR2 SVGAGI (reference sequence). This CDR3 has 16 amino acids.

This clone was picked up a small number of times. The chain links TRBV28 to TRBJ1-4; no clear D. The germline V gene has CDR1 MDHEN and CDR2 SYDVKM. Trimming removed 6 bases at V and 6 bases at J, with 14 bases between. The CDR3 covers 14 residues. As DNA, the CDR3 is TGTGCCAGCAGCCCTCCCCCGCTTCATGAAAAACTGTTTTTT. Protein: CASSPPPLHEKLFF.

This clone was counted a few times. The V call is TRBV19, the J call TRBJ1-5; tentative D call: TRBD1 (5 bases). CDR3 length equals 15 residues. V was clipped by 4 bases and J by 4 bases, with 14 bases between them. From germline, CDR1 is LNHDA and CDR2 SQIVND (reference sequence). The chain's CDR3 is CASSTRQWVNQPQHF. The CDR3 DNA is TGTGCCAGTAGTACGAGACAGTGGGTTAATCAGCCCCAGCATTTT.

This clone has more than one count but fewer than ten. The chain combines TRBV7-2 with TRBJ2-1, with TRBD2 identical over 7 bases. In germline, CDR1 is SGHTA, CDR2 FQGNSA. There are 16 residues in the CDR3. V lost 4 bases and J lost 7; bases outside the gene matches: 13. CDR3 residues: CASSSVGGWSPNEQFF. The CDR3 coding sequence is TGTGCCAGCAGCTCCGTCGGGGGGTGGTCCCCTAATGAGCAGTTCTTC.

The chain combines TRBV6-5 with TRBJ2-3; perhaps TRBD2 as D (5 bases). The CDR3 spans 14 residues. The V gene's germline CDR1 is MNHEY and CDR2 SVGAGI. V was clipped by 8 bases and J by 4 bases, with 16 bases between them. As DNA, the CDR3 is TGTGCCAGCGGGCGGGCGCGGTCCGCAGATACGCAGTATTTT. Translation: CASGRARSADTQYF.

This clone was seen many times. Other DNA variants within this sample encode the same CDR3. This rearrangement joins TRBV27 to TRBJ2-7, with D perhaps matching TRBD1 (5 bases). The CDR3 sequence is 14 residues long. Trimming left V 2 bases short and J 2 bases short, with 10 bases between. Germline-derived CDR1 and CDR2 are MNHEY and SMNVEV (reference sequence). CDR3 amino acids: CASSLKGRAYEQYF. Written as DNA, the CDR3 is TGTGCCAGCAGTTTAAAGGGCAGGGCCTACGAGCAGTACTTC.

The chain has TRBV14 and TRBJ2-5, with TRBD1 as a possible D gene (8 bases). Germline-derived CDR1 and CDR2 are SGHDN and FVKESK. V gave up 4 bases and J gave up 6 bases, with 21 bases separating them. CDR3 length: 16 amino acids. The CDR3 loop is CASSPLTGAGEKTQYF. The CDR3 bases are TGTGCCAGCAGCCCACTGACAGGGGCGGGGGAAAAGACCCAGTACTTC.

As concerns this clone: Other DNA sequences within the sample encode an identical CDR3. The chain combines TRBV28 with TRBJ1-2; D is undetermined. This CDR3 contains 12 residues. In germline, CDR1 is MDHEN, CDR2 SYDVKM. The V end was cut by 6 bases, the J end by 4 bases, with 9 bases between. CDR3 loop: CASRREAYGYTF. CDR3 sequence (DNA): TGTGCCAGCAGAAGGGAGGCCTATGGCTACACCTTC.

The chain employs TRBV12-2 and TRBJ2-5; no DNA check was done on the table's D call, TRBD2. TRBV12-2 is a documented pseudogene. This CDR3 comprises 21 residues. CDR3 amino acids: CASRFGTSLPPTQLLQETQYF. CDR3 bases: TGTGCAAGTCGCTTTGGGACTAGCTTACCCCCTACGCAGCTACTCCAAGAGACCCAGTACTTC.

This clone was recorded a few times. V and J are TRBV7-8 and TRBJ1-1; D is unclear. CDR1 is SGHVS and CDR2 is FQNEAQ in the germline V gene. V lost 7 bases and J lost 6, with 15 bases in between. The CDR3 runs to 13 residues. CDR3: CASKIHKTAEAFF. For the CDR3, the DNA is TGTGCCAGCAAAATACACAAAACAGCTGAAGCTTTCTTT.

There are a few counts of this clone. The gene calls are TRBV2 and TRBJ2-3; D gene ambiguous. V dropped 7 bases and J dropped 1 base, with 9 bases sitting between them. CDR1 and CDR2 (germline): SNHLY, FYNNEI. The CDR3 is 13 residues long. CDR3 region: CASNFRGTDTQYF. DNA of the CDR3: TGTGCCAGCAATTTTAGGGGCACAGATACGCAGTATTTT. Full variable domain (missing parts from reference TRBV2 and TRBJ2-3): EPEVTQTPSHQVTQMGQEVILRCVPISNHLYFYWYRQILGQKVEFLVSFYNNEISEKSEIFDDQFSVERPDGSNFTLKIRSTKLEDSAMYFCASNFRGTDTQYFGPGTRLTVL.

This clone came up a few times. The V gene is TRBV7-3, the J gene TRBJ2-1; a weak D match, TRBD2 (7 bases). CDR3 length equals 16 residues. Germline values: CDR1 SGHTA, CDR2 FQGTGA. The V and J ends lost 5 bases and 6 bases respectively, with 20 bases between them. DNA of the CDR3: TGTGCCAGCAGCCACCTGGGAGGGGGGATGTTCAATGAGCAGTTCTTC. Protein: CASSHLGGGMFNEQFF. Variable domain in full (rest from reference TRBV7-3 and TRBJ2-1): GAGVSQTPSNKVTEKGKYVELRCDPISGHTALYWYRQSLGQGPEFLIYFQGTGAADDSGLPNDRFFAVRPEGSVSTLKIQRTERGDSAVYLCASSHLGGGMFNEQFFGPGTRLTVL.

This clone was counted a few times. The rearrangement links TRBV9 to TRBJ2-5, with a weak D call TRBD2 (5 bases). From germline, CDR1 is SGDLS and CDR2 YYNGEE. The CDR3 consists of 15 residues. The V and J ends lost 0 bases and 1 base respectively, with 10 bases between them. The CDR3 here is CASSVAPSPQETQYF. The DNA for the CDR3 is TGTGCCAGCAGCGTAGCCCCTAGCCCCCAAGAGACCCAGTACTTC. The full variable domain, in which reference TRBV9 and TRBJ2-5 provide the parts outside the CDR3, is DSGVTQTPKHLITATGQRVTLRCSPRSGDLSVYWYQQSLDQGLQFLIQYYNGEERAKGNILERFSAQQFPDLHSELNLSSLELGDSALYFCASSVAPSPQETQYFGPGTRLLVL.

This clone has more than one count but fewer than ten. The CDR3 reads CASSLGGSGNTIYF. DNA for the CDR3: TGCGCCAGCAGCTTGGGAGGTTCTGGAAACACCATATATTTT. The V and J genes are TRBV5-1 and TRBJ1-3; no reliable D call. Per germline, CDR1 SGHRS and CDR2 YFSETQ. The CDR3 is 14 residues long. Trimming pared 0 bases from V and 1 base from J, leaving 5 bases between.

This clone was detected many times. DNA for the CDR3: TGTGCCAGCAGCAGGGGGCGGTGGGAGACCCAGTACTTC. Translation: CASSRGRWETQYF. This chain connects TRBV9 to TRBJ2-5; 7 nucleotides align to TRBD1. Per germline, CDR1 SGDLS and CDR2 YYNGEE. The CDR3 has 13 residues. After removal of 4 bases from V and 5 bases from J, the junction contained 5 bases not matched to a gene.

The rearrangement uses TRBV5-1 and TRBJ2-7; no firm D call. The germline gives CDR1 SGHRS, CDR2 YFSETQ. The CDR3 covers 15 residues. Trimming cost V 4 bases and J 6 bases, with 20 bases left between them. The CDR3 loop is CASSPQDPRVSEQYF. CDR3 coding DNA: TGCGCCAGCAGCCCCCAGGACCCTCGAGTAAGCGAGCAGTACTTC. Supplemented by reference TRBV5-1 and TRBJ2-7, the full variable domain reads KAGVTQTPRYLIKTRGQQVTLSCSPISGHRSVSWYQQTPGQGLQFLFEYFSETQRNKGNFPGRFSGRQFSNSRSEMNVSTLELGDSALYLCASSPQDPRVSEQYFGPGTRLTVT.